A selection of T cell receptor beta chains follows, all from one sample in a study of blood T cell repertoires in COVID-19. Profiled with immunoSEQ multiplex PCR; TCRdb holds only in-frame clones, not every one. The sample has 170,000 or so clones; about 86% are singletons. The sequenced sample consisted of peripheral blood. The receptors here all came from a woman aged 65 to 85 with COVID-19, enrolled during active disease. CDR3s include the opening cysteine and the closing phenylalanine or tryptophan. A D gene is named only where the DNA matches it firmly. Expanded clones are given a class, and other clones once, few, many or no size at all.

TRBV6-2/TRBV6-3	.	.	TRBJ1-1	CASSPTRANTEAFF	TGTGCCAGCAGCCCCACGAGAGCGAACACTGAAGCTTTCTTT
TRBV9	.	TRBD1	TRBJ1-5	CASSSTGEGNQPQHF	TGTGCCAGCAGCTCAACAGGGGAGGGCAATCAGCCCCAGCATTTT
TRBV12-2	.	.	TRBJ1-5	CASRLVRTGGNQPQHF	TGTGCAAGTCGCTTAGTGCGGACAGGGGGCAATCAGCCCCAGCATTTT
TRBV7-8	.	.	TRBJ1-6	CASSLRDSGSPLHF	TGTGCCAGCAGCTTACGGGACTCAGGTTCACCCCTCCACTTT
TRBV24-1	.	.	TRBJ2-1	CATRRRRVGNNEQFF	TGTGCCACCAGACGAAGGAGGGTGGGGAACAATGAGCAGTTCTTC
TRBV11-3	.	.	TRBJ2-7	CASSRGRSSYEQYF	TGTGCCAGCAGCAGGGGAAGGAGCTCCTACGAGCAGTACTTC
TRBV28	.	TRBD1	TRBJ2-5	CASRTGGAGETQYF	TGTGCCAGCAGGACAGGGGGCGCAGGGGAGACCCAGTACTTC
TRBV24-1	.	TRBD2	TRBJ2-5	CATSDFAGGQETQYF	TGTGCCACCAGTGATTTTGCGGGAGGGCAAGAGACCCAGTACTTC
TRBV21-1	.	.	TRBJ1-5	CASSKQRTGGNFCLSNQPQHF	TGTGCCAGCAGCAAACAACGGACAGGGGGTAACTTCTGTTTAAGCAATCAGCCCCAGCATTTT
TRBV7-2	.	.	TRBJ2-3	CASSPRVLGSSDTQYF	TGTGCCAGCAGCCCCAGGGTCTTAGGAAGTTCAGATACGCAGTATTTT
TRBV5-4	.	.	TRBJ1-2	CASSDDRGGVNYGYTF	TGTGCCAGCAGCGACGATCGCGGGGGCGTTAACTATGGCTACACCTTC
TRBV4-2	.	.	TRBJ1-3	CASSHISRQRRGNTIYF	TGTGCCAGCTCTCACATCTCCCGGCAAAGGAGAGGAAACACCATATATTTT
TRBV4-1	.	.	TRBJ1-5	CASSQDPRQESNQPQHF	TGCGCCAGCAGCCAAGATCCGAGACAGGAGAGCAATCAGCCCCAGCATTTT
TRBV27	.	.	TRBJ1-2	CASSFGPGGDGYTF	.
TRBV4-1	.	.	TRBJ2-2	CASSQVGGVTGELFF	TGCGCCAGCAGCCAAGTTGGAGGGGTCACCGGGGAGCTGTTTTTT
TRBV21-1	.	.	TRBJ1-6	CASSRGTFEDSPLHF	TGTGCCAGCAGTCGCGGGACCTTCGAGGATTCACCCCTCCACTTT
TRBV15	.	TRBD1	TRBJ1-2	CATSRETGGNGYTF	TGTGCCACCAGCAGGGAGACAGGGGGCAATGGCTACACCTTC
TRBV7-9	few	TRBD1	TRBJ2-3	CASSLGQRVSTDTQYF	TGTGCCAGCAGCTTGGGACAGCGAGTGAGCACAGATACGCAGTATTTT
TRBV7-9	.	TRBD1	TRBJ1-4	CASSLVGTDEKLFF	TGTGCCAGCAGCTTAGTTGGGACAGACGAAAAACTGTTTTTT
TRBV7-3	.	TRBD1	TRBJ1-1	CASSPPTGRSGEAFF	TGTGCCAGCAGCCCGCCGACAGGGCGGTCGGGTGAAGCTTTCTTT
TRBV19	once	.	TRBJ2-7	CASSRGSVAYEQYF	TGTGCCAGTAGTCGGGGTAGCGTAGCCTACGAGCAGTACTTC
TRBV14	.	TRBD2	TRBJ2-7	CASSRLSGSALYEQYF	TGTGCCAGCAGCCGGCTTAGCGGGAGTGCTTTGTACGAGCAGTACTTC
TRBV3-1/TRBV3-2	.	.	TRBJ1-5	CASSQAGGYSNQPQHF	TGTGCCAGCAGCCAAGCGGGTGGGTATAGCAATCAGCCCCAGCATTTT
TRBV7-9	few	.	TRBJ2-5	CASSLEARGLGETQYF	TGTGCCAGCAGCTTAGAAGCCAGGGGCCTTGGAGAGACCCAGTACTTC
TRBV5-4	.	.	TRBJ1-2	CASSLYGRAPGYTF	TGTGCCAGCAGCTTGTACGGCAGGGCCCCTGGCTACACCTTC
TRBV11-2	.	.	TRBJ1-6	CASSLFQTLHF	TGTGCCAGCAGCTTATTCCAAACCCTCCACTTT
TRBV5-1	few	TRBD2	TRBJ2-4	CASSSGLAGVGVNIQYF	TGCGCCAGCAGCTCCGGACTAGCGGGAGTGGGGGTAAACATTCAGTACTTC
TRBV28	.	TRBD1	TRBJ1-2	CASSTPRTGTVSGYTF	TGTGCCAGCAGTACCCCTCGGACAGGGACGGTTAGCGGCTACACCTTC
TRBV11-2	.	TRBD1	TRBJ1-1	CASRLSTGGAFF	TGTGCCAGCAGATTAAGCACAGGGGGGGCTTTCTTT
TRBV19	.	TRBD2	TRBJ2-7	CASGPGLGPGTEQYF	TGTGCCAGTGGACCGGGACTAGGACCGGGGACCGAGCAGTACTTC
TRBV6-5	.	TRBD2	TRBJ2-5	CASRGTSGRQETQYF	TGTGCCAGCAGGGGGACTAGCGGGAGGCAAGAGACCCAGTACTTC
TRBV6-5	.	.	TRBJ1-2	CASRLGQNNYGYTF	TGTGCCAGCAGGCTTGGGCAGAATAACTATGGCTACACCTTC
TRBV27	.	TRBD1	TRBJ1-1	CASHPGQANTEAFF	TGTGCCAGCCACCCAGGACAGGCAAACACTGAAGCTTTCTTT
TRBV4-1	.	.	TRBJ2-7	CASSQRGSMYYEQYF	TGCGCCAGCAGCCAAAGGGGATCAATGTACTACGAGCAGTACTTC
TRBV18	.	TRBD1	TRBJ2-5	CASSQGAGQGETQYF	TGTGCCAGCTCACAGGGAGCGGGACAGGGCGAGACCCAGTACTTC
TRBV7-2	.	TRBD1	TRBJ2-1	CASSPTRQGITYNEQFF	TGTGCCAGCAGCCCTACTAGACAGGGTATCACCTACAATGAGCAGTTCTTC
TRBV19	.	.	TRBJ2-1	CASSIVNEQFF	TGTGCCAGTAGTATAGTAAATGAGCAGTTCTTC
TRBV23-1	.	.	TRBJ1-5	CASSQSDLRGGRQPQHF	TGCGCCAGCAGTCAATCAGATTTGAGGGGAGGGAGACAGCCCCAGCATTTT
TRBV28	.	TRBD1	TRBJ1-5	CASIRQGGPNQPQHF	TGTGCCAGCATTCGACAGGGGGGTCCCAATCAGCCCCAGCATTTT
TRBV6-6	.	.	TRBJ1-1	CASSYQGGGTEAFF	TGTGCCAGCAGTTATCAGGGAGGGGGCACTGAAGCTTTCTTT
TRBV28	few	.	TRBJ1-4	CASSPRQHRANEKLFF	TGTGCCAGCAGTCCCCGACAGCATAGGGCTAATGAAAAACTGTTTTTT
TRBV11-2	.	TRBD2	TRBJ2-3	CASSLNGGGLAGDTQYF	TGTGCCAGCAGCTTAAATGGCGGTGGGCTAGCGGGAGACACGCAGTATTTT
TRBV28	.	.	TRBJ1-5	CASRRWTVNQPQHF	TGTGCCAGCAGACGTTGGACAGTCAATCAGCCCCAGCATTTT
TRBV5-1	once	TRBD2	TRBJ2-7	CASSLGTSGRAVDEQYF	TGCGCCAGCAGCCTTGGGACTAGCGGGAGGGCCGTCGACGAGCAGTACTTC
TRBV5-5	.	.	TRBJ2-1	CASSWAGSSYNEQFF	TGTGCCAGCAGCTGGGCGGGGAGCTCCTACAATGAGCAGTTCTTC
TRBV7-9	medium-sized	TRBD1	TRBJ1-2	CASSLPGQGHGYTF	TGTGCCAGCAGCTTACCTGGACAGGGTCATGGCTACACCTTC
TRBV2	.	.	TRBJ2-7	CASSGQDLEQYF	TGTGCCAGCAGTGGACAGGATCTCGAGCAGTACTTC
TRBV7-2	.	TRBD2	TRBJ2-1	CASSLVGTSGRRHNEQFF	TGTGCCAGCAGCTTAGTTGGGACTAGCGGGAGACGTCACAATGAGCAGTTCTTC
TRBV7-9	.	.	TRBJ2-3	CASGRQEQYF	TGTGCCAGCGGGCGTCAGGAGCAGTATTTT
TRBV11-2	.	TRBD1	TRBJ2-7	CASTNSDRVNEQYF	TGTGCCAGCACCAACTCGGACAGGGTCAACGAGCAGTACTTC
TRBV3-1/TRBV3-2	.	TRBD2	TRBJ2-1	CASSRQLASEQFF	TGTGCCAGCAGCCGACAACTAGCGTCTGAGCAGTTCTTC
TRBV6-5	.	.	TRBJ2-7	CASSYSRDSYEQYF	TGTGCCAGCAGTTACTCGAGGGATTCCTACGAGCAGTACTTC